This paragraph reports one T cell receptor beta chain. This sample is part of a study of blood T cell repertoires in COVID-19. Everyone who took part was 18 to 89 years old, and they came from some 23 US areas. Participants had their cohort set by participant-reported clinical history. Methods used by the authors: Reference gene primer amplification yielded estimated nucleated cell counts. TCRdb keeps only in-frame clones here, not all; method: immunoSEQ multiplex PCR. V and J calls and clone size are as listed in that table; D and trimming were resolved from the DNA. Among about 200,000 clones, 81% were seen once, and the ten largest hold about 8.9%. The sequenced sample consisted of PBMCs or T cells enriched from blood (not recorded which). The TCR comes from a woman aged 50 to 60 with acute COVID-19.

CDR3 sequence (DNA): TGTGCCAGCAGTTTTGGGGGCAGCTATGGCTACACCTTC. Its protein product is CASSFGGSYGYTF. The V and J genes are TRBV28 and TRBJ1-2; D is perhaps TRBD1 (6 bases). V lost 3 bases and J lost 4, with 9 bases in between. The CDR3 is 13 residues long. CDR1 MDHEN and CDR2 SYDVKM come from the germline V gene.